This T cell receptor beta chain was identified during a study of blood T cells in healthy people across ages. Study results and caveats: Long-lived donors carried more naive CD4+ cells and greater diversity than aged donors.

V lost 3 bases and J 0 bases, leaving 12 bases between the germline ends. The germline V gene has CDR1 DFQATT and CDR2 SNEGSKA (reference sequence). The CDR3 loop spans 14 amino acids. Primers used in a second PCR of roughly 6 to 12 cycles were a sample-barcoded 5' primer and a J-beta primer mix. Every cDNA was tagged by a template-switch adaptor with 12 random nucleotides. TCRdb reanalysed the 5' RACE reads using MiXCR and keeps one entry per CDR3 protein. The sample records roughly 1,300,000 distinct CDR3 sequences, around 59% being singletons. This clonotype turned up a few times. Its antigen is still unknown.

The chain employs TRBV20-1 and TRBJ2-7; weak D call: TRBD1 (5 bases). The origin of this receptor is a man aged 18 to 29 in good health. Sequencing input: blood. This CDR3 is CSARGRGPSYEQYF. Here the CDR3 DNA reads TGCAGTGCTAGGGGGCGAGGTCCCTCCTACGAGCAGTACTTC.